This T cell receptor beta chain originates from a study of T cell repertoires in cytomegalovirus infection. The wider study: Public TCR beta signatures indicated both CMV infection and matching HLA type. Regarding the study as a whole: The ex vivo response was dominated by HLA-C-restricted CMV-specific TCR beta clonotypes.

Trimming took 3 bases from V and 2 from J, leaving 18 bases between them. CDR1 is MNHEY, CDR2 SMNVEV, per germline (reference sequence). This CDR3 region has 17 residues. TCRdb ran MiXCR on the reads and lists one entry per CDR3 protein. Of 550,000 to 700,000 distinct CDR3 sequences listed, 40% were seen once; the top ten hold 48%. Comments on this clonotype: Its antigen is not identified.

Sequencing was performed on cultured PBMCs, taken from culture after CMV antigen stimulation. V gene TRBV27 combines with J gene TRBJ2-3, with D hard to call. This receptor was taken from a human donor in good health (CMV status not recorded). Some clones in this sample may be carry-over from other donors' samples. CDR3 in DNA: TGTGCCAGCAGTTTTTACCTCGGGCAGGATGTCACAGATACGCAGTATTTT. It translates to CASSFYLGQDVTDTQYF.